This TCR beta chain came from a study of cytomegalovirus exposure and HLA in healthy donors. The CDR3 contains 15 residues. Unmatched junction bases numbered 7, after V lost 4 bases and J lost 5 bases. In germline, CDR1 is MNHEY, CDR2 SMNVEV (reference sequence). PCR was performed using 60 Vbeta and 13 Jbeta primers. Profiled with immunoSEQ multiplex PCR; TCRdb holds only in-frame clones, not every one. In the table there are over 130,000 clones, roughly four fifths of which are singletons. This receptor was identified in a male donor in good health and CMV-seronegative. Sequenced sample: PBMCs. The V gene is TRBV27, the J gene TRBJ1-5; TRBD1 matches 8 bases. The CDR3 nucleotides are TGTGCCAGCAGTTCGCGACAGGGGCTTGATCAGCCCCAGCATTTT. It encodes CASSSRQGLDQPQHF.